This T cell receptor beta chain was profiled in a study of blood T cells in healthy people across ages. The CDR3 length is 16 residues. Germline loops: CDR1 MNHEY, CDR2 SVGEGT. Primers used in a second PCR of about 7 to 12 cycles were a sample-barcoded 5' primer and a J-beta primer mix. TCRdb recomputed calls from the 5' RACE reads with MiXCR, one row per CDR3 protein. Of approximately 900,000 distinct CDR3 sequences in the sample, around 46% were seen once. The receptor's source is a man aged 30 to 39 in good health. The chain has TRBV6-2 or TRBV6-3 and TRBJ2-5; D might be TRBD1 (6 bases). The J call could be wrong; TRBJ2-7 is a better fit for the DNA end. The sequenced sample was blood. CDR3 protein: CASSYSTETGQYEQYF. CDR3 nucleotides: TGTGCCAGCAGTTACTCGACAGAGACAGGCCAATACGAGCAGTACTTC.